A selection of T cell receptor beta chains follows, all from one sample in a study of blood T cell repertoires in COVID-19. Clones were read by immunoSEQ multiplex PCR, and TCRdb kept only the in-frame ones, dropping some. The sample contains approximately 99,000 clones, 79% of which appear only once. Sequenced: peripheral blood. The receptors stem from an elderly woman with active or convalescent COVID-19. The conserved cysteine and the conserved F or W are not part of the CDR3 here.

V gene | CDR3 protein
TRBV7-9 | ASAFTSGSNKNIQY
TRBV9 | ASSVVLVGGTQY
TRBV6-5 | ASSRPGGDGYT
TRBV5-1 | ASSPQVTGGTEAF
TRBV18 | ASSPILAGDAGEQY
TRBV7-8 | ASSPRLSSYNEQF
TRBV2 | ASKGLADITDTQY
TRBV11-1 | ASSVGRGVRNSPLH
TRBV5-1 | ASSTSDRNNSPLH
TRBV30 | AWSVKLAGYNEQF
TRBV19 | ASSWQAISGNTIY
TRBV19 | ASSLGTGSYEQY
TRBV7-3 | ASSKPGLAGAGEQF
TRBV6-2/TRBV6-3 | ASSADRVTEAF
TRBV12-3/TRBV12-4 | ASNPLGVGELF
TRBV6-5 | ASSYSAMEGLGPLH
TRBV27 | ASSFGGPMSWTEAF
TRBV2 | ASRDSPQSDTQY
TRBV27 | ASKVAGPNNEQF
TRBV4-2 | ASSQGAASNQPQH
TRBV7-2 | ASSLGGLGTASSYNEQF
TRBV5-1 | ASSLVAGSHNEQY
TRBV6-2/TRBV6-3 | ASSYPSGLGVALNEQF
TRBV19 | ASSITRRREQY
TRBV7-8 | ASSLLAGEQF
TRBV5-1 | ASSFAGGRAGELF
TRBV4-2 | ASSQGRGQETQY
TRBV15 | ATTPGQSSNQPQH
TRBV5-1 | ASSSTSSDEQF
TRBV5-1 | ASSLGLVEGTGELF
TRBV11-2 | ASSFPGGETQY
TRBV6-6 | ASSSPGGRGYT
TRBV7-3 | ASSPGQGAAGELF
TRBV4-3 | ASSQDRQGYNSPLH
TRBV14 | ASSQGLMKSFSYNEQF
TRBV19 | ASSSTSDSYNQPQH
TRBV28 | ASSRRVSPPGYT
TRBV18 | ASSNGGGQPQH
TRBV14 | ASSQDGGAMNTEAF
TRBV15 | ATSRGGLAGGVSYNEQF
TRBV15 | ATSREGGAGQPQH
TRBV15 | ATSRDRVPSGELF
TRBV7-2 | ASSLVAGMNTEAF
TRBV19 | ASSIGGTSDTQY
TRBV9 | ASSVGVTGTISDTQY
TRBV7-9 | ASMFQNSYEQY
TRBV21-1 | ASSLRTGGTEAF
TRBV6-6 | ASRPPPGLASYEQY
TRBV7-9 | ASSWEASYNEQF
TRBV27 | ASSPRSNRVNGYT
TRBV7-2 | ASSPHPSDRETQY
TRBV7-8 | ASSLPGSYEQY
TRBV2 | ASRGQWTGYSPLH